Listed below are T cell receptor beta chains from one sample, sequenced in a study of blood T cell repertoires in COVID-19. Clones were read by immunoSEQ multiplex PCR, and TCRdb kept only the in-frame ones, dropping some. The table has some 460,000 clones, approximately 86% seen once. The material sequenced was PBMCs or T cells enriched from blood (not recorded which). The receptors stem from a woman under 30 who had recovered from COVID-19. Each CDR3 is given with its conserved first and last residue. A D gene is named only where the DNA matches it firmly. Size values are once, few and many counts, or a class for expanded clones, and some rows have none.

V gene	J gene	D gene	clone size	CDR3 protein	CDR3 DNA
TRBV7-2	TRBJ2-7	-	-	CASSSDTGTSSYEQYF	TGTGCCAGCAGCTCAGACACAGGGACGTCATCCTACGAGCAGTACTTC
TRBV28	TRBJ1-4	-	-	CASSLSGAGDNEKLFF	TGTGCCAGCAGTTTATCGGGGGCGGGGGACAATGAAAAACTGTTTTTT
TRBV7-9	TRBJ2-1	TRBD2	-	CASSSPLAGARNEQFF	TGTGCCAGCAGCTCCCCACTAGCGGGGGCAAGGAATGAGCAGTTCTTC
TRBV11-2	TRBJ2-2	TRBD2	-	CASSLVAGGPNTGELFF	TGTGCCAGCAGCTTAGTAGCGGGGGGACCGAACACCGGGGAGCTGTTTTTT
TRBV4-1	TRBJ2-3	-	-	CASRPLEDTDTQYF	TGCGCCAGCAGGCCCCTGGAGGACACAGATACGCAGTATTTT
TRBV18	TRBJ2-7	-	-	CASSPVQPSYEQYF	TGTGCCAGCTCACCGGTACAGCCAAGCTACGAGCAGTACTTC
TRBV10-1	TRBJ2-5	TRBD1	-	CASSLTGSGETQYF	TGCGCCAGCAGTTTGACAGGGTCTGGGGAGACCCAGTACTTC
TRBV5-5	TRBJ1-5	-	few	CASSLRGDYSNQPQHF	TGTGCCAGCAGCTTGCGAGGGGACTATAGCAATCAGCCCCAGCATTTT
TRBV28	TRBJ1-2	-	once	CASSLGGGGNYGYTF	TGTGCCAGCAGTTTAGGGGGAGGGGGGAACTATGGCTACACCTTC
TRBV5-1	TRBJ1-6	-	-	CASSAGSSYNSPLHF	TGCGCCAGCAGCGCGGGGAGCTCCTATAATTCACCCCTCCACTTT
TRBV2	TRBJ2-5	-	-	CASRGHTGPGETQYF	TGTGCCAGCAGGGGGCACACAGGGCCGGGGGAGACCCAGTACTTC
TRBV12-3/TRBV12-4	TRBJ1-5	-	-	CASGPGGQPQHF	TGTGCCAGCGGACCAGGAGGTCAGCCCCAGCATTTT
TRBV19	TRBJ1-1	TRBD1	-	CASSTHRGTLTEAFF	TGTGCCAGTAGTACACACAGGGGTACGCTCACTGAAGCTTTCTTT
TRBV18	TRBJ1-1	-	-	CASSPKTRGSEAFF	TGTGCCAGCTCACCTAAGACCAGGGGATCCGAAGCTTTCTTT
TRBV29-1	TRBJ2-7	-	-	CSVELKGGYEQYF	TGCAGCGTTGAATTAAAAGGGGGCTACGAGCAGTACTTC
TRBV11-2	TRBJ1-2	-	-	CASSPIIDTYGYTF	TGTGCCAGCAGCCCTATCATCGACACCTATGGCTACACCTTC
TRBV11-3	TRBJ2-2	TRBD2	-	CASSGGGNTGELFF	TGTGCCAGCAGCGGCGGGGGGAACACCGGGGAGCTGTTTTTT
TRBV3-1/TRBV3-2	TRBJ2-7	TRBD1	-	CASSPGQGYYEQYF	TGTGCCAGCAGCCCGGGACAGGGGTACTACGAGCAGTACTTC
TRBV11-2	TRBJ1-5	-	once	CASSITTVQPQHF	TGTGCCAGCAGCATAACGACAGTACAGCCCCAGCATTTT
TRBV3-1/TRBV3-2	TRBJ2-7	-	once	CASSQGYPPNEQYF	TGTGCCAGCAGCCAAGGCTACCCGCCCAACGAGCAGTACTTC
TRBV28	TRBJ1-1	-	few	CASSLPGVGTEAFF	TGTGCCAGCAGTTTGCCGGGGGTCGGCACTGAAGCTTTCTTT
TRBV9	TRBJ1-3	-	few	CASSAPRGALDPGNTIYF	TGTGCCAGCAGCGCTCCTCGGGGGGCGCTGGATCCTGGAAACACCATATATTTT
TRBV24-1	TRBJ1-1	-	-	CATSSGGRNTEAFF	TGTGCCACCAGTTCCGGGGGGAGGAACACTGAAGCTTTCTTT
TRBV11-2	TRBJ2-7	TRBD2	once	CASSRSRLAGVEQYF	TGTGCCAGCAGCCGTAGCCGACTAGCGGGGGTCGAGCAGTACTTC
TRBV29-1	TRBJ1-1	-	-	CSVLQGIGTEAFF	TGCAGCGTATTACAGGGTATTGGCACTGAAGCTTTCTTT
TRBV3-1/TRBV3-2	TRBJ1-3	-	few	CASNPGFSGNTIYF	TGTGCCAGCAACCCGGGATTCTCTGGAAACACCATATATTTT
TRBV7-8	TRBJ1-2	-	-	CASNLDPAPWDGYTF	TGTGCCAGCAATCTAGATCCGGCCCCTTGGGATGGCTACACCTTC
TRBV28	TRBJ1-2	-	-	CASSLEGGAGYTF	TGTGCCAGCAGTTTAGAGGGGGGGGCTGGCTACACCTTC
TRBV5-1	TRBJ2-1	TRBD2	-	CASSPGGTISYNEQFF	TGCGCCAGCAGCCCAGGTGGGACTATCTCCTACAATGAGCAGTTCTTC
TRBV6-5	TRBJ1-2	TRBD1	-	CASSPPGGGTYGYTF	TGTGCCAGCAGTCCCCCCGGAGGGGGCACCTATGGCTACACCTTC
TRBV5-4	TRBJ2-3	-	-	CASSLAVMSSTDTQYF	TGTGCCAGCAGCTTGGCGGTCATGTCTAGCACAGATACGCAGTATTTT
TRBV5-1	TRBJ1-2	TRBD1	-	CASSWNRDRLEGYTF	TGCGCCAGCAGCTGGAACCGGGACAGATTGGAGGGCTACACCTTC
TRBV6-1	TRBJ1-6	-	once	CASSDQGTINSPLHF	TGTGCCAGCAGTGACCAGGGTACCATTAATTCACCCCTCCACTTT
TRBV10-3	TRBJ1-1	-	-	CATGTSFTEAFF	TGTGCCACGGGGACAAGCTTTACTGAAGCTTTCTTT
TRBV5-1	TRBJ1-1	TRBD1	few	CASSAGTVNTEAFF	TGCGCCAGCAGCGCGGGGACAGTGAACACTGAAGCTTTCTTT
TRBV29-1	TRBJ2-3	-	-	CSPIISGGDSSTDTQYF	TGCAGCCCCATCATCTCCGGAGGGGATTCTAGCACAGATACGCAGTATTTT
TRBV3-1/TRBV3-2	TRBJ1-6	-	-	CASSQVADSPLHF	TGTGCCAGCAGCCAAGTGGCGGATTCACCCCTCCACTTT
TRBV4-1	TRBJ1-4	TRBD1	-	CASSQADRKNEKLFF	TGCGCCAGCAGCCAAGCGGACAGGAAGAATGAAAAACTGTTTTTT
TRBV7-9	TRBJ1-2	-	-	CASTEGNYGYTF	TGTGCCAGCACCGAGGGAAACTATGGCTACACCTTC
TRBV7-3	TRBJ1-1	-	-	CASSLKGSGLPMNTEAFF	TGTGCCAGCAGCTTAAAGGGGTCAGGGCTACCCATGAACACTGAAGCTTTCTTT
TRBV7-8	TRBJ2-3	-	-	CASSLVYTDTQYF	TGTGCCAGCAGCTTAGTCTATACAGATACGCAGTATTTT
TRBV5-1	TRBJ1-2	-	once	CASSLDGQNSFGYTF	TGCGCCAGCAGCTTGGATGGACAGAACTCCTTCGGCTACACCTTC
TRBV7-7	TRBJ2-1	-	-	CASSLDSYNEQFF	TGTGCTAGCAGCTTAGACAGCTACAATGAGCAGTTCTTC
TRBV7-3	TRBJ2-2	TRBD2	-	CASSSRTLAGGLGGTGELFF	TGTGCCAGCAGCTCACGCACCCTAGCGGGGGGGCTGGGTGGCACCGGGGAGCTGTTTTTT
TRBV5-1	TRBJ1-6	-	-	CASSPIQGFNSPLHF	TGCGCCAGCAGCCCCATCCAGGGATTTAATTCACCCCTCCACTTT
TRBV6-1	TRBJ1-3	TRBD1	-	CASSEEGTGGNTIYF	TGTGCCAGCAGTGAAGAAGGAACAGGGGGTAACACCATATATTTT
TRBV6-5	TRBJ2-5	TRBD1	-	CASSYEDRTKETQYF	TGTGCCAGCAGTTACGAGGACAGGACCAAAGAGACCCAGTACTTC
TRBV29-1	TRBJ1-4	TRBD1	-	CSVDLTGGEKLFF	TGCAGCGTTGATCTAACAGGGGGTGAAAAACTGTTTTTT
TRBV23-1	TRBJ2-4	-	-	CASSHGPGGNIQYF	TGCGCCAGCAGTCACGGACCCGGGGGAAACATTCAGTACTTC
TRBV27	TRBJ1-1	-	-	CASSFTGQNTEAFF	TGTGCCAGCAGTTTTACGGGACAGAACACTGAAGCTTTCTTT
TRBV12-5	TRBJ2-3	-	-	CASGFGAGRTTDTQYF	TGTGCTAGTGGTTTTGGGGCAGGACGAACCACAGATACGCAGTATTTT
TRBV4-1	TRBJ2-5	-	-	CASSQLLGLSQETQYF	TGCGCCAGCAGCCAACTTCTGGGACTCTCTCAAGAGACCCAGTACTTC
TRBV19	TRBJ1-4	-	-	CASSIRTALNEKLFF	TGTGCCAGTAGTATACGGACAGCTCTCAATGAAAAACTGTTTTTT
TRBV6-6	TRBJ2-3	-	-	CASSYGPTTDTQYF	TGTGCCAGCAGTTACGGGCCCACCACAGATACGCAGTATTTT
TRBV28	TRBJ1-4	-	-	CASRSTQTDQLFF	TGTGCCAGCAGGTCGACCCAGACAGACCAACTGTTTTTT
TRBV7-8	TRBJ2-7	TRBD1	-	CASSQDRATAYF	TGTGCCAGCAGCCAGGACAGGGCCACAGCCTACTTC
TRBV9	TRBJ1-1	-	-	CASSVDARLNTEAFF	TGTGCCAGCAGCGTAGACGCCAGACTTAACACTGAAGCTTTCTTT
TRBV19	TRBJ2-2	TRBD2	-	CASSVHGGGALTGELFF	TGTGCCAGTAGTGTCCACGGCGGGGGGGCCTTGACCGGGGAGCTGTTTTTT
TRBV5-1	TRBJ1-2	TRBD1	once	CASSSGTASPSNYGYTF	TGCGCCAGCAGCTCGGGGACAGCTTCCCCCTCTAACTATGGCTACACCTTC
TRBV5-1	TRBJ1-5	-	-	CASSLDGGEGPQHF	TGCGCCAGCAGCTTGGATGGGGGCGAAGGGCCCCAGCATTTT